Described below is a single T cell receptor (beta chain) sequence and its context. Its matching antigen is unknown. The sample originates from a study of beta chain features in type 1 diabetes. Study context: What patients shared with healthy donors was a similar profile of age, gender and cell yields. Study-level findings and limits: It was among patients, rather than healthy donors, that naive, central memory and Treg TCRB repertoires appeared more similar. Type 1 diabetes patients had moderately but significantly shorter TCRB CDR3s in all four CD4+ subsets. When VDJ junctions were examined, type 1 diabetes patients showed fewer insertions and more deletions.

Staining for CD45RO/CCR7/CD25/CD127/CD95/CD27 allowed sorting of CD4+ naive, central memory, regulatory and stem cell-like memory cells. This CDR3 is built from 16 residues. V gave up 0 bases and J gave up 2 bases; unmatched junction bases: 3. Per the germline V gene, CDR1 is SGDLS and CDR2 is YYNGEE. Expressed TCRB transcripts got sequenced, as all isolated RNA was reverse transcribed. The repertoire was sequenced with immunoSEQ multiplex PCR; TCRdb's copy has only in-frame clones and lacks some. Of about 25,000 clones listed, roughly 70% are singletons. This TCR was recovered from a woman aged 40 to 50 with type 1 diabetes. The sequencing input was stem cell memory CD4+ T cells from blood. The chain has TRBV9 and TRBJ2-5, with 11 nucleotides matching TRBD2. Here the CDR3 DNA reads TGTGCCAGCAGCGTAGGAGGGACTAGCGGACAAGAGACCCAGTACTTC. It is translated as CASSVGGTSGQETQYF. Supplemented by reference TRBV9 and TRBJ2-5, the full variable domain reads DSGVTQTPKHLITATGQRVTLRCSPRSGDLSVYWYQQSLDQGLQFLIQYYNGEERAKGNILERFSAQQFPDLHSELNLSSLELGDSALYFCASSVGGTSGQETQYFGPGTRLLVL.